This passage covers 11 T cell receptor beta chains from one sample sequenced in a study of control samples from healthy donors and cancer patients. The table came from immunoSEQ multiplex PCR; TCRdb's copy has only in-frame clones and leaves some out. Of about 50,000 clones in the sample, approximately 95% were seen once. Material: blood. All receptors derive from a woman aged 25 to 39 in good health.

This chain links TRBV28 with TRBJ2-3, with D tentatively TRBD1 (6 bases). The germline V gene encodes CDR1 MDHEN and CDR2 SYDVKM. The germline V and J ends were trimmed by 3 bases and 5 bases, with 18 bases remaining between them. This CDR3 spans 16 amino acids. CDR3 protein: CASSFTGVGAKDTQYF. The DNA of the CDR3 is TGTGCCAGCAGTTTTACGGGCGTGGGGGCGAAAGATACGCAGTATTTT.

The chain is built from TRBV2 and TRBJ2-3, with 10 positions matching TRBD1. The germline CDR1 and CDR2 sequences are SNHLY and FYNNEI. With 7 bases clipped from V and 2 bases from J, the junction kept 12 bases outside the gene matches. This CDR3 has 17 residues. The CDR3, as DNA: TGTGCCAGCACTGGACCCCGGGGACAGGGGTTCACAGATACGCAGTATTTT. Encoded protein: CASTGPRGQGFTDTQYF.

The gene calls are TRBV6-2 or TRBV6-3 and TRBJ2-3; D not certain. Germline CDR1 MNHEY, CDR2 SVGEGT. V lost 6 bases, J lost 0 bases, and 7 bases lay in between. This CDR3 spans 13 amino acids. CDR3 region: CASSPQSTDTQYF. The CDR3 DNA follows: TGTGCCAGCAGCCCCCAGAGCACAGATACGCAGTATTTT.

This clone was seen only once. The gene calls are TRBV28 and TRBJ2-7, with D unresolved. CDR3 length: 13 residues. Trimming removed 5 bases at V and 3 bases at J, with 11 bases between. Per germline, CDR1 MDHEN and CDR2 SYDVKM. The CDR3 loop is CASSAPVYYEQYF. The DNA of the CDR3 is TGTGCCAGCAGTGCCCCGGTCTACTACGAGCAGTACTTC. Variable domain in full (rest from reference TRBV28 and TRBJ2-7): DVKVTQSSRYLVKRTGEKVFLECVQDMDHENMFWYRQDPGLGLRLIYFSYDVKMKEKGDIPEGYSVSREKKERFSLILESASTNQTSMYLCASSAPVYYEQYFGPGTRLTVT.

The chain carries TRBV29-1 and TRBJ1-1, with TRBD1 as a possible D gene (5 bases). V lost 0 bases, J lost 0 bases, and 11 bases lay in between. Germline V lookup: CDR1 SQVTM, CDR2 ANQGSEA. The length of the CDR3 is 15 residues. Here the CDR3 DNA reads TGCAGCGTTGAAGATGGGGGAGGCATGAACACTGAAGCTTTCTTT. It yields the protein CSVEDGGGMNTEAFF.

The V call is TRBV2, the J call TRBJ1-6; 7 nucleotides match TRBD1. CDR3 length: 15 amino acids. Germline CDR1 is SNHLY and CDR2 is FYNNEI. V was clipped by 8 bases and J by 7 bases; unmatched bases: 11. CDR3 coding DNA: TGTGCCAGCGGGGTAGAGACAGGGATAAATTCACCCCTCCACTTT. Protein product: CASGVETGINSPLHF.

The chain has TRBV5-3 and TRBJ1-2, with 10 nucleotides matching TRBD1. TRBV5-3 has ORF status, its function being uncertain. There are 18 residues in the CDR3. J lost 6 bases, V lost 1 base, and 15 bases had no gene match. Here the CDR3 DNA reads TGTGCCAGAAGCTTGCCCAACGAAAGGACAGGGGGTTATCATGGCTACACCTTC. Its protein product is CARSLPNERTGGYHGYTF.

The chain has TRBV10-2 and TRBJ1-2; the match to TRBD1 covers 8 bases. Germline-derived CDR1 and CDR2 are WSHSY and SAAADI. This CDR3 contains 13 residues. Trimming removed 6 bases from V and 3 bases from J; junction bases left unmatched: 3. The CDR3 reads CASRGQVDYGYTF. The CDR3 DNA follows: TGCGCCAGCAGGGGACAGGTCGACTATGGCTACACCTTC.

This chain's CDR3 is CASSELGQDGYTF. The CDR3 DNA reads as TGTGCCAGCAGTGAACTCGGGCAGGATGGCTACACCTTC. The chain joins TRBV6-1 to TRBJ1-2; D unresolved. This CDR3 spans 13 amino acids. V was clipped by 2 bases and J by 6 bases, with 10 bases between them. Germline V lookup: CDR1 MNHNS, CDR2 SASEGT.

The chain combines TRBV27 with TRBJ2-3, with D possibly matching TRBD1 (5 bases). This CDR3 is built from 13 residues. Germline lookup yields CDR1 MNHEY and CDR2 SMNVEV (reference sequence). The V gene lost 2 bases and the J gene lost 4 bases, with 7 bases spanning the gap. The CDR3 loop is CASSLQGADTQYF. The DNA of the CDR3 is TGTGCCAGCAGTTTACAAGGGGCAGATACGCAGTATTTT.

The V call is TRBV19, the J call TRBJ1-1; no clear D. Per the germline V gene, CDR1 is LNHDA and CDR2 is SQIVND (reference sequence). The CDR3 runs 15 residues. Trimming removed 4 bases from V and 1 base from J, with 13 bases in between. Here the CDR3 DNA reads TGTGCCAGTAGTACAATAAGATTGGGGAACACTGAAGCTTTCTTT. As protein: CASSTIRLGNTEAFF.